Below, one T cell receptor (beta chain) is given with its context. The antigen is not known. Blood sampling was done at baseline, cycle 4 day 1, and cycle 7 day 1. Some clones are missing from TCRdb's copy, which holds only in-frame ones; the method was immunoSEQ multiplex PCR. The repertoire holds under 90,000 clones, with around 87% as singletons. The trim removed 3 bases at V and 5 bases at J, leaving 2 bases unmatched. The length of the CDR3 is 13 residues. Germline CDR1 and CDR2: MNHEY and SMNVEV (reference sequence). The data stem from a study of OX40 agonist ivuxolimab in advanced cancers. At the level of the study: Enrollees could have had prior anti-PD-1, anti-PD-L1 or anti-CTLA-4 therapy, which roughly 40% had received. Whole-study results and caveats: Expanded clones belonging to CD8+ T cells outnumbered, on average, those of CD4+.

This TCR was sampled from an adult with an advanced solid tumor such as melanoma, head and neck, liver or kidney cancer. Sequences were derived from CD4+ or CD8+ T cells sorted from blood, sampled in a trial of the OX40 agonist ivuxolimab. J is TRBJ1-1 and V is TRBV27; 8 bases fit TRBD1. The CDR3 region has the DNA TGTGCCAGCAGTTTCAACAGGGGGACTGAAGCTTTCTTT. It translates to CASSFNRGTEAFF.